The rows below give T cell receptor beta chains drawn from one sample of a study of radiation and T cells in renal cell carcinoma. Produced via immunoSEQ multiplex PCR; TCRdb's table is partial and in-frame only. The table includes roughly 150,000 clones, approximately 90% detected once. Sample: blood, taken from a patient whose treatment included radiotherapy and nephrectomy. These receptors originate from an older woman with renal cell carcinoma. CDR3s include the opening cysteine and the closing phenylalanine or tryptophan. Each record gives: clone size, D gene, J gene, V gene, CDR3 DNA, CDR3 protein. D genes are given only for firm matches. A clone size is listed for some rows: how often the clone was seen (once, few, many), or a class if it is expanded.

>NA|NA|TRBJ1-1|TRBV6-1
TGTGCCAGCAGTCGGATGGGAACTGAAGCTTTCTTT
CASSRMGTEAFF
>NA|NA|TRBJ1-1|TRBV18
TGTGCCAGCTCACCAAGGATGGGGCAGGGGAACACTGAAGCTTTCTTT
CASSPRMGQGNTEAFF
>NA|TRBD2|TRBJ2-1|TRBV5-1
TGCGCCAGCAGCCCACGGACTAGCGGGAGCTACAATGAGCAGTTCTTC
CASSPRTSGSYNEQFF
>NA|NA|TRBJ2-2|TRBV19
TGTGCCAGTAGACTTGGTCTTAGAGCAAACACCGGGGAGCTGTTTTTT
CASRLGLRANTGELFF
>few|NA|TRBJ1-1|TRBV30
TGTGCCTGGAGTAGGTTGGACCGATTGAACACTGAAGCTTTCTTT
CAWSRLDRLNTEAFF
>NA|NA|TRBJ1-1|TRBV4-3
TGCGCCAGCAGCCAAGATCTGGGGGCAGGGTCGGTCATGAACACTGAAGCTTTCTTT
CASSQDLGAGSVMNTEAFF
>NA|TRBD1|TRBJ1-1|TRBV30
TGTGCCTGGAGTGTGGGGACAGGGGAGAGAGCTTTCTTT
CAWSVGTGERAFF
>NA|NA|TRBJ2-2|TRBV5-1
TGCGCCAGCAGCTTGGGGCAGGGAGCAGCAGGGGAGCTGTTTTTT
CASSLGQGAAGELFF
>NA|NA|TRBJ2-7|TRBV7-2
TGTGCCAGCAGCTTAAGACTAAGAAGCTCCTACGAGCAGTACTTC
CASSLRLRSSYEQYF
>NA|NA|TRBJ1-1|TRBV29-1
TGCAGCGCCTTGAACCAGAAGCGGTTCACTGAAGCTTTCTTT
CSALNQKRFTEAFF
>NA|NA|TRBJ2-2|TRBV11-2
TGTGCCAGCATCCACCCGTCCGGGGCCGGGGAGCTGTTTTTT
CASIHPSGAGELFF
>NA|NA|TRBJ2-7|TRBV5-1
TGCGCCAGCAGCTTGGTGGGGGGCGACTACGAGCAGTACTTC
CASSLVGGDYEQYF
>NA|TRBD1|TRBJ1-2|TRBV6-1
TGTGCCAGCAGTAGGGACAGTCGGACCTATGGCTACACCTTC
CASSRDSRTYGYTF
>few|NA|TRBJ2-7|TRBV7-9
TGTGCCAGCAGCTTCAATTACGAGCAGTACTTC
CASSFNYEQYF
>NA|TRBD1|TRBJ2-5|TRBV5-1
TGCGCCAGCAGCCCAGACAGGGGGGAGACCCAGTACTTC
CASSPDRGETQYF
>NA|NA|TRBJ2-7|TRBV11-3
TGTGCCAGCAGCCCTGGGAGAGGTGACTTATACGAGCAGTACTTC
CASSPGRGDLYEQYF
>NA|NA|TRBJ2-3|TRBV4-3
TGCGCCAGCAGCCCTTCGAAAGCAGATACGCAGTATTTT
CASSPSKADTQYF
>NA|NA|TRBJ1-3|TRBV7-6
TGTGCCAGCAGCTCGGCGTCAGGGGCTGGAAACACCATATATTTT
CASSSASGAGNTIYF
>NA|NA|TRBJ1-1|TRBV6-1
TGTGCCAGCAGTGCCGGCCGGAACACTGAAGCTTTCTTT
CASSAGRNTEAFF
>NA|NA|TRBJ2-2|TRBV7-2
TGTGCCAGCAGCTTAGAAAGGGCCCCAAGAGGGGAGCTGTTTTTT
CASSLERAPRGELFF
>NA|TRBD1|TRBJ2-7|TRBV5-6
TGTGCCAGCAGCCTGACAGGGAGTAGATCCGAGCAGTACTTC
CASSLTGSRSEQYF
>NA|TRBD2|TRBJ2-1|TRBV10-3
TGTGCCATCAGTAGGACTAGCGGGGGGGAACGTGAGCAGTTCTTC
CAISRTSGGEREQFF
>NA|TRBD2|TRBJ2-5|TRBV6-6
TGTGCCAGCAGTTACCCCGCTAGCGGGGGGGGAGAGACCCAGTACTTC
CASSYPASGGGETQYF
>NA|NA|TRBJ2-5|TRBV4-2
TGTGCCAGCAGCCCTGGGACGACAGCTCAAGAGACCCAGTACTTC
CASSPGTTAQETQYF
>NA|NA|TRBJ2-7|TRBV6-1
TGTGCCAGCAGTGAGTTTCAGGGATACTCCTACGAGCAGTACTTC
CASSEFQGYSYEQYF
>NA|NA|TRBJ2-7|TRBV28
TGTGCCAGCAGTTTAAGCATGTCAGTCTACGAGCAGTACTTC
CASSLSMSVYEQYF
>NA|NA|TRBJ2-7|TRBV5-1
TGCGCCAGCAGCTTGGCAGGAGGGGACCACGAGCAGTACTTC
CASSLAGGDHEQYF
>NA|NA|TRBJ2-1|TRBV5-1
TGCGCCAGCAGCTTGGCGCGGCGGGGGCTGAACAATGAGCAGTTCTTC
CASSLARRGLNNEQFF
>NA|TRBD1|TRBJ1-1|TRBV29-1
TGCAGCGCTCAGCCCCGGACAGGCTTGCTCACTGAAGCTTTCTTT
CSAQPRTGLLTEAFF
>NA|TRBD2|TRBJ2-7|TRBV4-3
TGCGCCAGCAGCCAAGGGACCAGGCTAGCGGGGGTTTACGAGCAGTACTTC
CASSQGTRLAGVYEQYF
>NA|TRBD1|TRBJ1-6|TRBV28
TGTGCCAGCAGTACTTACAGGGGTTTATCAAATTCACCCCTCCACTTT
CASSTYRGLSNSPLHF
>NA|NA|TRBJ2-7|TRBV29-1
TGCAGCGTTGCCGCGGGACGCTCTTCTTACGAGCAGTACTTC
CSVAAGRSSYEQYF
>once|TRBD2|TRBJ2-3|TRBV7-9
TGTGCCAGCAGCCTCGGACTAGCGGGGCGCACAGATACGCAGTATTTT
CASSLGLAGRTDTQYF
>NA|NA|TRBJ2-4|TRBV27
TGTGCCAGCAGTCTGTCCGCGGCGGGAATGAAAAACATTCAGTACTTC
CASSLSAAGMKNIQYF
>NA|TRBD1|TRBJ2-7|TRBV6-6
TGTGCCAGCAGTTACTATGGGGACAGGGGAAACGAGCAGTACTTC
CASSYYGDRGNEQYF
>NA|NA|TRBJ2-3|TRBV5-1
TGCGCCAGCAGTGCGGCAGGTTCATTAGATACGCAGTATTTT
CASSAAGSLDTQYF
>NA|NA|TRBJ2-5|TRBV7-2
TGTGCCAGCAGCTCTCAGACGTACCAAGAGACCCAGTACTTC
CASSSQTYQETQYF
>NA|TRBD1|TRBJ1-6|TRBV27
TGTGCCAGCAGTTTATCCCCAGGGGGCATTGGGTCACCCCTCCACTTT
CASSLSPGGIGSPLHF
>NA|NA|TRBJ2-4|TRBV4-2
TGTGCCAGCAGCCAAGAATTGGCGGGGCTAGCCAAAAACATTCAGTACTTC
CASSQELAGLAKNIQYF
>NA|NA|TRBJ1-4|TRBV6-6
TGTGCCAGCAGCCGGGACCCTCGCGTAGAAAAACTGTTTTTT
CASSRDPRVEKLFF